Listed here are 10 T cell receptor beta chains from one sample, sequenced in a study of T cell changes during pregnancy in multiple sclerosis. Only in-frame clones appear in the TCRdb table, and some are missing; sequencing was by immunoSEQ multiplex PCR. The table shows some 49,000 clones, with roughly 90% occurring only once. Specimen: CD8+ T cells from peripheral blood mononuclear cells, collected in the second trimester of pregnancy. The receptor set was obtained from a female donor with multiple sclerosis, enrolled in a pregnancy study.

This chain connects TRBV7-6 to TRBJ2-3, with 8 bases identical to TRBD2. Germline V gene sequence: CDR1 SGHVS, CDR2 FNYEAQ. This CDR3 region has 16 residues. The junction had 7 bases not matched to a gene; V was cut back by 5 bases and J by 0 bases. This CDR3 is CASSPYSGTSTDTQYF. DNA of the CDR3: TGTGCCAGCAGCCCTTATAGCGGGACTAGCACAGATACGCAGTATTTT.

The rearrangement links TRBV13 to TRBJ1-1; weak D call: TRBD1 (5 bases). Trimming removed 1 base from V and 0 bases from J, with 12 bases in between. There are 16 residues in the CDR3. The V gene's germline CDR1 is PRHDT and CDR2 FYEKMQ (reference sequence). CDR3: CASSLETDLMNTEAFF. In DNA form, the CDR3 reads TGTGCCAGCAGCTTAGAGACAGACCTCATGAACACTGAAGCTTTCTTT. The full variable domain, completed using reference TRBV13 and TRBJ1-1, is AAGVIQSPRHLIKEKRETATLKCYPIPRHDTVYWYQQGPGQDPQFLISFYEKMQSDKGSIPDRFSAQQFSDYHSELNMSSLELGDSALYFCASSLETDLMNTEAFFGQGTRLTVV.

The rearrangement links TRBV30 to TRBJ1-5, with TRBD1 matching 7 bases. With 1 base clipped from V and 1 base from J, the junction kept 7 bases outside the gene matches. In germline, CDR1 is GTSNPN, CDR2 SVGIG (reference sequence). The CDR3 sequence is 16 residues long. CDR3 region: CAWSGDRTTSNQPQHF. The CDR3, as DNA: TGTGCCTGGAGTGGGGACAGAACAACAAGCAATCAGCCCCAGCATTTT.

The CDR3 DNA sequence: TGTGCCAGCAGCAGTAGCACTGAAGCTTTCTTT. It specifies CASSSSTEAFF. This chain links TRBV11-2 with TRBJ1-1, with unresolved D. Deletions cut 5 bases from V and 4 bases from J, with 5 bases between. Germline loops: CDR1 SGHAT, CDR2 FQNNGV. The CDR3 extends over 11 amino acids. Together with reference TRBV11-2 and TRBJ1-1, the CDR3 gives the full variable domain: EAGVAQSPRYKIIEKRQSVAFWCNPISGHATLYWYQQILGQGPKLLIQFQNNGVVDDSQLPKDRFSAERLKGVDSTLKIQPAKLEDSAVYLCASSSSTEAFFGQGTRLTVV.

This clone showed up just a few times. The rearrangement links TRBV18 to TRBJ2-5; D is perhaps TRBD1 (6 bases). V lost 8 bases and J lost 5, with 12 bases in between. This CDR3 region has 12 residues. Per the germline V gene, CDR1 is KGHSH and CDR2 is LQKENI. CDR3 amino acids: CASVTGPETQYF. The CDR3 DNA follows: TGTGCCAGCGTCACAGGGCCCGAGACCCAGTACTTC.

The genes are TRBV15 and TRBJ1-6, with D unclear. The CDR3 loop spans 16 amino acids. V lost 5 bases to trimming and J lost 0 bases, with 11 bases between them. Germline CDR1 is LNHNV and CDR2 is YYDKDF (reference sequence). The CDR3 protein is CATSAGQSSYNSPLHF. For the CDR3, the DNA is TGTGCCACCAGCGCCGGTCAAAGCTCCTATAATTCACCCCTCCACTTT.

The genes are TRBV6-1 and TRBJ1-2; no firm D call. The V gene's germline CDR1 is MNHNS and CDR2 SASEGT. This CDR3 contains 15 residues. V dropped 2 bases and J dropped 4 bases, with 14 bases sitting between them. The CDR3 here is CASSEPSTFPYGYTF. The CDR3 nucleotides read TGTGCCAGCAGTGAACCATCGACATTCCCCTATGGCTACACCTTC.

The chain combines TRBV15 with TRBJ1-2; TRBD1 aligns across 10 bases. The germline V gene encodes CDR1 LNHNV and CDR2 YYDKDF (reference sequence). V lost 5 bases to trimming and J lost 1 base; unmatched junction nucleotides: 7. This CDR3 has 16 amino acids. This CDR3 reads CATSSPGTGVNYGYTF. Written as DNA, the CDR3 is TGTGCCACCAGCTCTCCCGGGACAGGGGTTAACTATGGCTACACCTTC.

The chain's CDR3 is CASSEITGIGNQPQHF. CDR3 nucleotides: TGTGCCAGCAGCGAAATCACAGGGATCGGCAATCAGCCCCAGCATTTT. V and J are TRBV6-1 and TRBJ1-5; maybe TRBD1 (6 bases). Germline CDR1 MNHNS, CDR2 SASEGT. V shed 6 bases and J shed 2 bases, with 17 bases lying between them. The CDR3 has 16 residues.

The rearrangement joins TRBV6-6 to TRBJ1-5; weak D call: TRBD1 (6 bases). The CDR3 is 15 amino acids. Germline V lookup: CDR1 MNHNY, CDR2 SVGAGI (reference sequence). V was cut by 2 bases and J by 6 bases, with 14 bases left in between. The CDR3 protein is CASSYRGAGSQPQHF. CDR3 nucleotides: TGTGCCAGCAGTTACCGGGGGGCAGGTAGTCAGCCCCAGCATTTT.